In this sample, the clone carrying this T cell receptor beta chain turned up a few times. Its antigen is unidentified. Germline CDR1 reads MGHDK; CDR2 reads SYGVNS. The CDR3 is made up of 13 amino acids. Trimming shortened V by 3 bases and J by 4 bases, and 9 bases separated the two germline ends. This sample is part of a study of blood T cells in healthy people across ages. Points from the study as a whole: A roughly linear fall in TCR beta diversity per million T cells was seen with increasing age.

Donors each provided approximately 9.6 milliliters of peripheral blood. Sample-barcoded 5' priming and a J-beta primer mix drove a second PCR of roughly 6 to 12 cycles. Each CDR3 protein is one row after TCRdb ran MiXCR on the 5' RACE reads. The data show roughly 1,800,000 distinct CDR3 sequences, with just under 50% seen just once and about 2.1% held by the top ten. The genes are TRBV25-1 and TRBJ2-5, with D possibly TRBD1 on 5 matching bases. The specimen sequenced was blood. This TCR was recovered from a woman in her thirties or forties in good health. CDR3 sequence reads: CASSDGRVETQYF. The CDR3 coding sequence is TGTGCCAGCAGTGACGGCAGGGTAGAGACCCAGTACTTC.